One and the same sample provided the 18 T cell receptor beta chains below, sequenced in a study of cytomegalovirus exposure and HLA in healthy donors. Method: immunoSEQ multiplex PCR; TCRdb's copy keeps in-frame clones and lacks some. The repertoire holds some 200,000 clones, with more than 75% as singletons. The sequenced material came from PBMCs. The receptor set was obtained from a man aged 30 to 39 in good health and CMV-seropositive.

This clone was seen only a few times. V is TRBV11-2 and J is TRBJ2-2; tentatively, D is TRBD1 (6 bases). From germline, CDR1 is SGHAT and CDR2 FQNNGV. The CDR3 runs to 15 residues. Trimming left V 4 bases short and J 3 bases short, with 12 bases between. The CDR3 protein is CASSYRQAYTGELFF. In DNA, the CDR3 is TGTGCCAGCAGCTATAGACAGGCCTACACCGGGGAGCTGTTTTTT.

The chain uses TRBV9 and TRBJ2-3; 9 nucleotides align to TRBD2. Germline-derived CDR1 and CDR2 are SGDLS and YYNGEE. CDR3 length: 14 residues. The trim removed 3 bases at V and 3 bases at J, leaving 2 bases unmatched. For the CDR3, the DNA is TGTGCCAGCAGCGCGGGACTAGCAACAGATACGCAGTATTTT. Translation: CASSAGLATDTQYF.

The chain couples TRBV6-5 to TRBJ2-1; weak D call: TRBD1 (6 bases). CDR1 is MNHEY, CDR2 SVGAGI, per germline. This CDR3 contains 13 residues. V was pared by 6 bases and J by 4 bases, with 10 bases between. In nucleotides, the CDR3 is TGTGCCAGCAGCCGAGGACAGTACAATGAGCAGTTCTTC. Its protein product is CASSRGQYNEQFF.

The gene calls are TRBV10-3 and TRBJ2-1; 13 bases agree with TRBD2. In germline, CDR1 is ENHRY, CDR2 SYGVKD. The CDR3 covers 16 residues. V gave up 0 bases and J gave up 5 bases; unmatched junction bases: 1. For the CDR3, the DNA is TGTGCCATCAGTGAGTCGGGACTAGCGGGACACAATGAGCAGTTCTTC. Translation: CAISESGLAGHNEQFF.

The chain joins TRBV29-1 to TRBJ2-7; 9 positions agree with TRBD1. After removal of 0 bases from V and 5 bases from J, the junction contained 11 bases not matched to a gene. This CDR3 spans 16 amino acids. From germline, CDR1 is SQVTM and CDR2 ANQGSEA. For the CDR3, the DNA is TGCAGCGTTGAAGATGGTGCCGGGACAGGGCGCCACGAGCAGTACTTC. This codes for CSVEDGAGTGRHEQYF.

The gene calls are TRBV7-7 and TRBJ1-5; D unclear. Germline V gene lookup returns CDR1 SSHAT and CDR2 FNYEAQ (reference sequence). V gave up 5 bases and J gave up 7 bases, with 21 bases separating them. This CDR3 has 16 amino acids. CDR3 sequence reads: CASSRLLSGSGQPQHF. CDR3 bases: TGTGCCAGCAGCCGGTTGCTATCGGGGTCGGGCCAGCCCCAGCATTTT.

In its sample, this clone was seen many times. The chain carries TRBV6-5 and TRBJ2-7; 11 nucleotides match TRBD2. Germline assignment: CDR1 MNHEY and CDR2 SVGAGI. V dropped 2 bases and J dropped 0; count of bases not matched to a gene: 0. This CDR3 comprises 15 residues. For the CDR3, the DNA is TGTGCCAGCAGTTACACTAGCGGGAGCTCCTACGAGCAGTACTTC. Encoded protein: CASSYTSGSSYEQYF.

This clone has a single count. V gene TRBV15 combines with J gene TRBJ1-2; TRBD1 is a possible D gene (5 bases). Germline V gene lookup returns CDR1 LNHNV and CDR2 YYDKDF (reference sequence). The V end was cut by 1 base, the J end by 5 bases, with 11 bases between. This CDR3 spans 14 amino acids. This CDR3 reads CATSRASGHYGYTF. DNA of the CDR3: TGTGCCACCAGCAGAGCCTCAGGGCATTATGGCTACACCTTC.

This chain joins TRBV4-3 and TRBJ2-1, with D hard to call. The CDR3 consists of 16 residues. Trimming took 0 bases from V and 0 from J, leaving 9 bases between them. Germline CDR1 and CDR2: LGHNA and YSLEER. In DNA form, the CDR3 reads TGCGCCAGCAGCCAAGATTACCGGAGCTCCTACAATGAGCAGTTCTTC. As protein: CASSQDYRSSYNEQFF.

J is TRBJ1-1 and V is TRBV7-6; 10 bases line up with TRBD1. The CDR3 is 13 residues long. In germline, CDR1 is SGHVS, CDR2 FNYEAQ. V was pared by 4 bases and J by 6 bases, with 2 bases of the junction left unmatched. This CDR3 reads CASSWDRGSEAFF. CDR3 DNA: TGTGCCAGCAGCTGGGACAGGGGTTCTGAAGCTTTCTTT.

The CDR3 reads CASKINTEAFF. Here the CDR3 DNA reads TGTGCCAGCAAGATAAACACTGAAGCTTTCTTT. V and J are TRBV7-2 and TRBJ1-1; D is uncertain. Germline lookup yields CDR1 SGHTA and CDR2 FQGNSA. This CDR3 has 11 residues. V was trimmed by 7 bases and J by 2 bases, leaving 5 bases between them.

As for this clone: A much larger clone lies one base from this, so it may be a read error. This chain uses TRBV6-1 with TRBJ2-7; D remains ambiguous. The V end was cut by 2 bases, the J end by 3 bases, with 2 bases between. This CDR3 region has 11 residues. The germline V gene encodes CDR1 MNHNS and CDR2 SASEGT. The CDR3 region has the DNA TGTGCCAGCAGTGAAATCTACGAGCAGTACTTC. Residues: CASSEIYEQYF.

The chain carries TRBV28 and TRBJ1-6; D uncertain. The V gene's germline CDR1 is MDHEN and CDR2 SYDVKM. V lost 6 bases and J 6 bases, leaving 12 bases between the germline ends. The CDR3 covers 14 residues. CDR3 sequence (DNA): TGTGCCAGCAGGGTTCAGTTAAGTAATTCACCCCTCCACTTT. Translation gives CASRVQLSNSPLHF. The entire variable domain, with the rest obtained from reference TRBV28 and TRBJ1-6, is as follows: DVKVTQSSRYLVKRTGEKVFLECVQDMDHENMFWYRQDPGLGLRLIYFSYDVKMKEKGDIPEGYSVSREKKERFSLILESASTNQTSMYLCASRVQLSNSPLHFGNGTRLTVT.

The rearrangement joins TRBV28 to TRBJ2-2, with TRBD2 matching 7 bases. CDR3 length: 16 amino acids. Germline V gives CDR1 MDHEN, CDR2 SYDVKM. J lost 3 bases, V lost 3 bases, and 7 bases had no gene match. DNA of the CDR3: TGTGCCAGCAGTTTCACGGGAGGTGACTACACCGGGGAGCTGTTTTTT. This encodes CASSFTGGDYTGELFF.

This chain connects TRBV6-1 to TRBJ2-7; D not resolved. The ends were cut back, 3 bases at V and 6 bases at J, with 12 bases in the middle. This CDR3 comprises 13 residues. The germline CDR1 and CDR2 sequences are MNHNS and SASEGT. The CDR3 sequence is CASSDAGPGEQYF. The DNA of the CDR3 is TGTGCCAGCAGTGACGCAGGACCGGGCGAGCAGTACTTC.

This clone appeared once. Compared with germline, one end of the junction differs, possibly owing to a read error. The chain has TRBV4-1 and TRBJ1-1, with D possibly TRBD1 on 5 matching bases. The CDR3 runs to 17 residues. Germline CDR1 MGHRA, CDR2 YSYEKL. For the CDR3, the DNA is TGCGCCAGCAGCCAAGGCTTTGGGACCGCCCAGAACACTAAAGCTTTCTTT. This encodes CASSQGFGTAQNTKAFF.

The rearrangement uses TRBV11-2 and TRBJ2-7; a possible D gene is TRBD1 (7 bases). The V end lost 4 bases, the J end lost 4 bases, and 17 bases lay between the germline ends. This CDR3 is built from 15 residues. Germline values: CDR1 SGHAT, CDR2 FQNNGV. The CDR3 loop reads CASSSRGGTEYEQYF. CDR3 sequence (DNA): TGTGCCAGCAGCTCCCGGGGCGGGACAGAATACGAGCAGTACTTC.

This chain links TRBV4-1 with TRBJ2-7, with no clear D. V dropped 1 base and J dropped 2 bases, with 12 bases sitting between them. The CDR3 is made up of 15 amino acids. The germline gives CDR1 MGHRA, CDR2 YSYEKL. The CDR3: CASSQAAQTTYEQYF. As DNA, the CDR3 is TGCGCCAGCAGCCAAGCTGCACAGACCACCTACGAGCAGTACTTC.